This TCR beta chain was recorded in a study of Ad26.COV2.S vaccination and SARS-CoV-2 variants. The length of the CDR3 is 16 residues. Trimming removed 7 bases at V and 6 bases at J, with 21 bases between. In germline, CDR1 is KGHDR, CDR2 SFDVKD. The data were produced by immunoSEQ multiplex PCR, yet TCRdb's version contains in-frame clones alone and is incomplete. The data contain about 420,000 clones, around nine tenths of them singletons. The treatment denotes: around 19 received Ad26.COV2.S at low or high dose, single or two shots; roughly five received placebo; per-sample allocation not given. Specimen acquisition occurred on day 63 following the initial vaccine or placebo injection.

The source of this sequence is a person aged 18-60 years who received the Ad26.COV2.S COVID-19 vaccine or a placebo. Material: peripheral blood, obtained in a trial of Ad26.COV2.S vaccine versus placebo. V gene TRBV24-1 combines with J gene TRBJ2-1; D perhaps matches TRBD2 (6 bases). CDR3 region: CATRGTQDEPSNEQFF. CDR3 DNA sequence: TGTGCCACCAGAGGGACTCAGGACGAACCAAGCAATGAGCAGTTCTTC.